One and the same sample provided the 10 T cell receptor beta chains below, sequenced in a study of Ad26.COV2.S vaccination and SARS-CoV-2 variants. The assay was immunoSEQ multiplex PCR, and TCRdb's table has in-frame clones only and misses some. The sample lists around 86,000 clones, about four fifths occurring once. Sequenced here: peripheral blood, sampled after recovery from COVID-19. These receptors were obtained from a human donor who had recovered from COVID-19.

The chain carries TRBV7-9 and TRBJ1-5; 9 positions match TRBD1. The germline V gene has CDR1 SEHNR and CDR2 FQNEAQ (reference sequence). V shed 4 bases, J shed 7 bases, and the junction held 11 bases outside the gene matches. This CDR3 comprises 16 residues. The CDR3 region has the DNA TGTGCCAGCAGCTCAATATTGGGACAGGGAGAGCAGCCCCAGCATTTT. It encodes CASSSILGQGEQPQHF.

This clone was seen only once. The chain uses TRBV19 and TRBJ1-2; D gene ambiguous. The CDR3 is made up of 13 amino acids. V lost 5 bases to trimming and J lost 2 bases, with 9 bases between them. The germline gives CDR1 LNHDA, CDR2 SQIVND (reference sequence). The CDR3 DNA is TGTGCCAGTAGTGAGTACACAAACTATGGCTACACCTTC. Translation gives CASSEYTNYGYTF.

CDR3 nucleotide sequence: TGTGCCAGCAGTTACCGAGCCGGGGGCATCACCGGGGAGCTGTTTTTT. Its protein product is CASSYRAGGITGELFF. The rearrangement links TRBV6-5 to TRBJ2-2; D may correspond to TRBD1 or TRBD2 (6 bases each). The CDR3 is made up of 16 amino acids. From germline, CDR1 is MNHEY and CDR2 SVGAGI. V was pared by 2 bases and J by 4 bases, with 14 bases between.

The chain joins TRBV29-1 to TRBJ1-2; D is possibly TRBD1 (6 bases). V lost 6 bases, J lost 7 bases, and 12 bases lay in between. Germline CDR1 reads SQVTM; CDR2 reads ANQGSEA. The CDR3 extends over 11 amino acids. The CDR3, as DNA: TGCAGCGTGGGGGACAACAGTGGCTACACCTTC. Translating it yields CSVGDNSGYTF.

The rearrangement uses TRBV10-1 and TRBJ2-7; unclear D gene. With 2 bases removed from V and 7 bases from J, the gap between germline ends came to 12 bases. This CDR3 has 13 amino acids. Looked up from germline, CDR1 is WNHNN and CDR2 is SYGVQD (reference sequence). The CDR3 region has the DNA TGCGCCAGCAGTGAGAACTTGGGTCTAGAGCAGTACTTC. Translation: CASSENLGLEQYF.

The CDR3, as DNA: TGTGCCAGCTCACCACGGCTAGCGGGAGGCCGAGGCTACGAGCAGTACTTC. Its protein is CASSPRLAGGRGYEQYF. The chain is built from TRBV18 and TRBJ2-7, with TRBD2 matching over 11 bases. The germline gives CDR1 KGHSH, CDR2 LQKENI. With 1 base clipped from V and 3 bases from J, the junction kept 8 bases outside the gene matches. This CDR3 has 17 amino acids.

This clone turned up a few times. The chain is built from TRBV6-1 and TRBJ2-1, with 8 nucleotides matching TRBD1. The V gene end was trimmed by 5 bases and the J gene end by 7 bases; junction bases not matched to a gene: 7. Germline loops: CDR1 MNHNS, CDR2 SASEGT. This CDR3 contains 14 residues. The CDR3 DNA sequence: TGTGCCAGCAGTTCCCAGGGGGCGTGGAATGAGCAGTTCTTC. It is translated as CASSSQGAWNEQFF.

V is TRBV5-6 and J is TRBJ1-5; D remains unclear. CDR3 size: 16 residues. Trimming removed 4 bases from V and 0 bases from J, with 14 bases in between. The germline V gene has CDR1 SGHDT and CDR2 YYEEEE. CDR3 nucleotides: TGTGCCAGCAGCCCCCGCCGAGGGAGTAGCAATCAGCCCCAGCATTTT. Translated: CASSPRRGSSNQPQHF.

The V gene is TRBV27, the J gene TRBJ2-1; no clear D. The CDR3 extends over 13 amino acids. V lost 7 bases, J lost 6 bases, and 13 bases lay in between. Per the germline V gene, CDR1 is MNHEY and CDR2 is SMNVEV (reference sequence). The CDR3: CASTTYPRNEQFF. As DNA, the CDR3 is TGTGCCAGCACAACCTACCCTCGCAATGAGCAGTTCTTC.

This chain connects TRBV29-1 to TRBJ2-1, with D maybe TRBD2 (5 bases). The V gene's germline CDR1 is SQVTM and CDR2 ANQGSEA. The CDR3 contains 14 residues. Trimming cost V 3 bases and J 9 bases, with 18 bases left between them. This chain's CDR3 is CSVDGMRSPTEQFF. The CDR3 nucleotides are TGCAGCGTTGACGGGATGCGGAGCCCAACTGAGCAGTTCTTC.